These 7 T cell receptor beta chains were all obtained from the same sample, sequenced in a study of PD-1 blockade in classical Hodgkin lymphoma (dated by TCRdb to 2018 to 2020). The time point label, as the study defines it: cycle 2 day 1 (C2D1) of nivolumab. Relapse after autologous stem cell transplantation had occurred in all trial patients, and cohorts A, B and C were distinguished by prior brentuximab vedotin exposure. The library was prepared using the immunoSEQ multiplex PCR assay. TCRdb holds this immuneACCESS table with in-frame rearrangements only. Some clones are missing; in checked studies, unresolved V genes explain under half, and the rest has no known cause. The sample table contains 90,000 to 130,000 clones; only one count was recorded for roughly nine tenths of them. The biggest ten clones account for about 20% of the sample. The input for sequencing was peripheral blood mononuclear cells (PBMCs), taken before the second cycle of nivolumab. The receptors were sampled from a human donor with classical Hodgkin lymphoma.

The chain recombines TRBV7-9 with TRBJ1-1; D is possibly TRBD1 (6 bases). V was shortened by 4 bases and J by 1 base, with 7 bases between the two germline ends. The CDR3 sequence is 13 residues long. Germline V gene sequence: CDR1 SEHNR, CDR2 FQNEAQ (reference sequence). Here the CDR3 reads CASSSTGNTEAFF. The DNA of the CDR3 is TGTGCCAGCAGCTCGACAGGGAACACTGAAGCTTTCTTT.

This rearrangement joins TRBV20-1 to TRBJ1-4; unclear D gene. The CDR3 is 11 residues long. The germline V gene has CDR1 DFQATT and CDR2 SNEGSKA (reference sequence). The germline V and J ends were trimmed by 0 bases and 8 bases, with 4 bases remaining between them. As DNA, the CDR3 is TGCAGTGCTAGAGATAGGGAAAAACTGTTTTTT. Its protein product is CSARDREKLFF.

This rearrangement joins TRBV6-6 to TRBJ1-1; D is possibly TRBD1 (5 bases). The CDR3 sequence is 15 residues long. Germline values: CDR1 MNHNY, CDR2 SVGAGI (reference sequence). V was clipped by 0 bases and J by 6 bases, with 14 bases between them. The CDR3 here is CASSYSRGKGPEAFF. In DNA form, the CDR3 reads TGTGCCAGCAGTTACTCTAGGGGAAAGGGGCCTGAAGCTTTCTTT.

The chain carries TRBV30 and TRBJ2-2; 10 nucleotides match TRBD1. Per the germline V gene, CDR1 is GTSNPN and CDR2 is SVGIG (reference sequence). The CDR3 totals 15 residues. J lost 6 bases, V lost 1 base, and 5 bases had no gene match. CDR3 amino acids: CAWSGGTGVSGELFF. In nucleotides, the CDR3 is TGTGCCTGGAGTGGTGGGACAGGGGTTTCCGGGGAGCTGTTTTTT.

The chain links TRBV27 to TRBJ2-7; 9 nucleotides align to TRBD2. The CDR3 has 13 amino acids. Germline V gives CDR1 MNHEY, CDR2 SMNVEV (reference sequence). V dropped 3 bases and J dropped 3; count of bases not matched to a gene: 0. CDR3 residues: CASSLTSGYEQYF. CDR3 in DNA: TGTGCCAGCAGTTTGACTAGCGGCTACGAGCAGTACTTC.

This sequence joins TRBV10-3 and TRBJ1-1; D is unresolved. Germline assignment: CDR1 ENHRY and CDR2 SYGVKD. V was pared by 2 bases and J by 1 base, with 5 bases between. CDR3 size: 13 residues. The CDR3 DNA reads TGTGCCATCAGTGAGGCCGGGAACACTGAAGCTTTCTTT. It yields the protein CAISEAGNTEAFF.

The rearrangement links TRBV5-1 to TRBJ2-7; 7 bases are shared with TRBD1. This CDR3 has 15 residues. J gave up 2 bases and V 0 bases, and 5 bases lay outside the gene matches. CDR1 and CDR2 (germline): SGHRS, YFSETQ. The CDR3 here is CASSLVQGSPYEQYF. CDR3 coding DNA: TGCGCCAGCAGCTTGGTACAGGGGAGTCCCTACGAGCAGTACTTC.